This TCR beta chain was identified in a study of cytomegalovirus exposure and HLA in healthy donors. Study-wide background: Falling in the Caucasian-associated ancestry cluster were about four fifths of some 400 genotyped donors.

Germline V gives CDR1 MNHEY, CDR2 SMNVEV (reference sequence). Trimming took off 1 base at V and 0 bases at J, with 10 bases between the two ends. The CDR3 extends over 17 amino acids. Study findings and constraints: Presence/absence analyses rested on an assumption that sequencing depth was roughly uniform across donors. The study flagged about 160 TCR beta chains as cytomegalovirus-associated.

The PCR made use of 60 Vbeta and 13 Jbeta primers. TCRdb keeps only in-frame clones here, not all; method: immunoSEQ multiplex PCR. The sample contains around 150,000 clones, over 60% of which appear only once. In this sample, this clone turned up once. What it binds is not known. The sample was PBMCs. This sequence originates from a woman between 50 and 59 years old in good health and CMV-seropositive. The V call is TRBV27, the J call TRBJ1-6; D may be TRBD1 (5 bases). Here the CDR3 DNA reads TGTGCCAGCAGTTTATTTTCGGGGGACTCCTATAATTCACCCCTCCACTTT. As protein: CASSLFSGDSYNSPLHF.